This TCR beta chain was sequenced during a study of T cells after yellow fever vaccination. This clonotype was detected many times. MiXCR, run by TCRdb on the 5' RACE reads, gives a single entry per CDR3 protein. The sample carries 20,000 to 25,000 distinct CDR3 sequences, less than 5.5% recorded once. In germline, CDR1 is SGHTA, CDR2 FQGNSA. J was trimmed by 3 bases and V by 5 bases; bases with no gene match: 5. The CDR3 is 14 amino acids. The V call is TRBV7-2, the J call TRBJ2-7; TRBD1 aligns across 9 bases. The sequence derives from a man aged 18 to 30 who received the YFV17D yellow fever vaccine. This material consisted of PBMCs, either bulk or a sorted T-cell subset (CD4+, CD8+, memory, or dextramer-sorted; not recorded which), taken roughly 46 days after the first yellow fever vaccination. The CDR3 reads CASSPGTGFYEQYF. CDR3 bases: TGTGCCAGCAGCCCCGGGACAGGGTTCTACGAGCAGTACTTC.